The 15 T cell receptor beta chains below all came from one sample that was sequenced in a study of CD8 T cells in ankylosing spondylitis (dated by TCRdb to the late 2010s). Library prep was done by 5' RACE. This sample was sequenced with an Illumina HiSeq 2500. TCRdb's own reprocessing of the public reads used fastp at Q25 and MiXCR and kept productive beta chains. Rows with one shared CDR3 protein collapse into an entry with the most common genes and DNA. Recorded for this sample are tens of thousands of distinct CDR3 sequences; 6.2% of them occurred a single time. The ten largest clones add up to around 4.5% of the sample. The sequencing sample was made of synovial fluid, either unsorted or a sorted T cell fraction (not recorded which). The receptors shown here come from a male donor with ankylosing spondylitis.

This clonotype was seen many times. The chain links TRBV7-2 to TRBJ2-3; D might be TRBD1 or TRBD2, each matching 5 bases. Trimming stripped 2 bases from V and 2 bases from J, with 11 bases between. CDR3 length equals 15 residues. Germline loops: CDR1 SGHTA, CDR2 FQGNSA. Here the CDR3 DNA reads TGTGCCAGCAGCTTACAACTAGGGGACACAGATACGCAGTATTTT. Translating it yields CASSLQLGDTDTQYF.

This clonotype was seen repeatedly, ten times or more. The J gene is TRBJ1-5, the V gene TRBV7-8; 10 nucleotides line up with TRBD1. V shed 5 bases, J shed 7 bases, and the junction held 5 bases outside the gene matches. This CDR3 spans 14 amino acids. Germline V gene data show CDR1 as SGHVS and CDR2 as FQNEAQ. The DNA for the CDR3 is TGTGCCAGCAGCCCGACAGGGGGCTGGCAGCCCCAGCATTTT. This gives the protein CASSPTGGWQPQHF.

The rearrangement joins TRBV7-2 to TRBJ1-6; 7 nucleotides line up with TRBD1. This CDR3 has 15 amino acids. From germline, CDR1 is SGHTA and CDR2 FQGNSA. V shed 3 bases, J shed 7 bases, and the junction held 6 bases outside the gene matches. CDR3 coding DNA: TGTGCCAGCAGCTTGCAGGGACAGCGAAATTCACCCCTCCACTTT. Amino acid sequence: CASSLQGQRNSPLHF.

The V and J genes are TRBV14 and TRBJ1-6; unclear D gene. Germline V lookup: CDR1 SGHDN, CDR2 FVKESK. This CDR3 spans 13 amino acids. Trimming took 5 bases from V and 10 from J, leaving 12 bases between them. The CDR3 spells CASSFSHPSPLHF. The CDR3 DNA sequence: TGTGCCAGCAGCTTTTCTCACCCGTCACCCCTCCACTTT. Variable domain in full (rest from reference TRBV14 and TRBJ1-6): EAGVTQFPSHSVIEKGQTVTLRCDPISGHDNLYWYRRVMGKEIKFLLHFVKESKQDESGMPNNRFLAERTGGTYSTLKVQPAELEDSGVYFCASSFSHPSPLHFGNGTRLTVT.

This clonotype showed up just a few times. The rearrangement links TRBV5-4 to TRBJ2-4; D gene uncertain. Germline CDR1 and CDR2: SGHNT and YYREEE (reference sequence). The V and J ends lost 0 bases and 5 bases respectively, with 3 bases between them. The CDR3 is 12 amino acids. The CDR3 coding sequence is TGTGCCAGCAGCTTGGATGAAAACATTCAGTACTTC. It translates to CASSLDENIQYF.

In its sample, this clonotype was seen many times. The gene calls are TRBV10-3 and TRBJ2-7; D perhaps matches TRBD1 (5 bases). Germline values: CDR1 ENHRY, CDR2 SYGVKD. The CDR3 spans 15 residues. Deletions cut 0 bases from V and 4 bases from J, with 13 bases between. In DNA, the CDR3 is TGTGCCATCAGTGAGTCATCGGCAGGGTTGTACGAGCAGTACTTC. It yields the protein CAISESSAGLYEQYF.

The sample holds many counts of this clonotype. The CDR3 region is CASSLSTLGTEAFF. The CDR3 DNA is TGCGCCAGCAGCTTGAGCACTCTGGGGACTGAAGCTTTCTTT. The rearrangement joins TRBV5-1 to TRBJ1-1, with D unresolved. CDR1 SGHRS and CDR2 YFSETQ come from the germline V gene. The CDR3 consists of 14 residues. Trimming left V 1 base short and J 5 bases short, with 12 bases between.

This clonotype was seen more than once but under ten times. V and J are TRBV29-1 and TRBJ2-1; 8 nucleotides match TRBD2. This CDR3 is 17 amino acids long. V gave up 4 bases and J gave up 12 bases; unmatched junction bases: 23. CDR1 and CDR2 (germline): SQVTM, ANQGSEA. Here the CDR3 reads CSVVGLGSTSGTRAQFF. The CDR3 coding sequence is TGCAGCGTTGTCGGTTTAGGGTCTACTAGCGGTACGAGGGCGCAGTTCTTC.

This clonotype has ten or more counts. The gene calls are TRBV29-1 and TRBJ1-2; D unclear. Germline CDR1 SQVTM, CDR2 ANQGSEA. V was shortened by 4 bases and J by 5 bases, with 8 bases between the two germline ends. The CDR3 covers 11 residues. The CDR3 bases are TGCAGCGTTGGTCGTCCTTATGGCTACACCTTC. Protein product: CSVGRPYGYTF. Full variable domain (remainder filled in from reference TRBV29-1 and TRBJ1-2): SAVISQKPSRDICQRGTSLTIQCQVDSQVTMMFWYRQQPGQSLTLIATANQGSEATYESGFVIDKFPISRPNLTFSTLTVSNMSPEDSSIYLCSVGRPYGYTFGSGTRLTVV.

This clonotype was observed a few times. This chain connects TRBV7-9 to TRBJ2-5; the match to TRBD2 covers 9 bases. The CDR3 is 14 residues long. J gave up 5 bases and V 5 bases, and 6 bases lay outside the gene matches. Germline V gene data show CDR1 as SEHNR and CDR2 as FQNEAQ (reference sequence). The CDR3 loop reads CASSLSGSWETQYF. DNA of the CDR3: TGTGCCAGCAGCCTTAGCGGGAGTTGGGAGACCCAGTACTTC.

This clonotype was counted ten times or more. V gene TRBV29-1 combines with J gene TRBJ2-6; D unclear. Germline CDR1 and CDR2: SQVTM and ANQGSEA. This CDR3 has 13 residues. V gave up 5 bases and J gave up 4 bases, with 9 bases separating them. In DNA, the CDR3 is TGCAGCGTTTTCGGTAGGGGGGCCAACGTCCTGACTTTC. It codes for CSVFGRGANVLTF.

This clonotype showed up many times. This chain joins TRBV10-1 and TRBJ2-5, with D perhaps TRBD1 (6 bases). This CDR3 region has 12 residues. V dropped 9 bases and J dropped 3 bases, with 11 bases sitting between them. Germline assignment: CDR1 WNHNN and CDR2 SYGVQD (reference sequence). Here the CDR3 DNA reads TGCGCCAGTTTTCAGGGGAAAGAGACCCAGTACTTC. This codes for CASFQGKETQYF.

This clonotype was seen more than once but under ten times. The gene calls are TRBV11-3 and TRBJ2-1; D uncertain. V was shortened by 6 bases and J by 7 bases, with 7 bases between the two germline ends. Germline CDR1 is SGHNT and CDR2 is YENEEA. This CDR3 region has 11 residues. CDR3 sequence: CASSRKNEQFF. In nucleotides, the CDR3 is TGTGCCAGCAGTCGTAAAAATGAGCAGTTCTTC.

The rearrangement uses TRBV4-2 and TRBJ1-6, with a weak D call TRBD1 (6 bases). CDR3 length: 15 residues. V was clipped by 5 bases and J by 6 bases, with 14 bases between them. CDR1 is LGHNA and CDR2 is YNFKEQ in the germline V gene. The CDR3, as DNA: TGTGCCAGCAGCATACAGGGTGGGGGTAATTCACCCCTCCACTTT. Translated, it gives CASSIQGGGNSPLHF.

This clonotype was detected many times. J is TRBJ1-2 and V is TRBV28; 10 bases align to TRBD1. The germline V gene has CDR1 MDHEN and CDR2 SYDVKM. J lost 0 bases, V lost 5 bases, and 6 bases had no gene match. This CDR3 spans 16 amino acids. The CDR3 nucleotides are TGTGCCAGCAGTCAGGGACAGGGGAAAGCTAACTATGGCTACACCTTC. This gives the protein CASSQGQGKANYGYTF.